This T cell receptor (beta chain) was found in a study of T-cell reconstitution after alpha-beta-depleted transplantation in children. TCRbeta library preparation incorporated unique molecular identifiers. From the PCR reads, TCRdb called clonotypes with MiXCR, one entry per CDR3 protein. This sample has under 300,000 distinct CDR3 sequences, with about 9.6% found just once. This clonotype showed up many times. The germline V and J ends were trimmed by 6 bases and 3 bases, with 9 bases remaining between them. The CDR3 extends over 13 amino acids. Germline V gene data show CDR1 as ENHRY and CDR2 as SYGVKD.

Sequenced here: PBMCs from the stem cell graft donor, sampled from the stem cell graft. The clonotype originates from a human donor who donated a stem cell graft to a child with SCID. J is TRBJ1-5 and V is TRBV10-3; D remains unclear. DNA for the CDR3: TGTGCCATCAGCCCGGGTCACAATCAGCCCCAGCATTTT. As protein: CAISPGHNQPQHF.